Presented here are 3 T cell receptor beta chains from one specimen sequenced in a study of blood T cell repertoires in COVID-19. The data were produced by immunoSEQ multiplex PCR, yet TCRdb's version contains in-frame clones alone and is incomplete. The sample contains a few hundred thousand clones, over 80% of which appear only once. Sequencing input: peripheral blood. The source of these receptors is a woman aged 50 to 65 with active or convalescent COVID-19.

The chain recombines TRBV21-1 with TRBJ1-5; the tabulated D call, TRBD1, remains unverified against the DNA. TRBV21-1 is classified as a pseudogene. The CDR3 totals 13 residues. CDR3 in DNA: TGTGCCAGCAGGACAGGGGCGCCTCAGCCCCAGCATTTT. Encoded protein: CASRTGAPQPQHF.

This chain joins TRBV7-9 and TRBJ2-3; 13 bases are shared with TRBD2. This CDR3 contains 17 residues. After removal of 5 bases from V and 2 bases from J, the junction contained 7 bases not matched to a gene. CDR1 and CDR2 (germline): SEHNR, FQNEAQ (reference sequence). The DNA for the CDR3 is TGTGCCAGCAGCCGTGGACTAGCGGGAGCCCACACAGATACGCAGTATTTT. It encodes CASSRGLAGAHTDTQYF.

The gene calls are TRBV2 and TRBJ2-5; 9 nucleotides match TRBD2. Germline lookup yields CDR1 SNHLY and CDR2 FYNNEI. V shed 7 bases and J 1 base; nucleotides not matched to a gene: 10. The CDR3 consists of 16 residues. The CDR3 DNA sequence: TGTGCCAGCACCCGCTTCCGCGGGGGGGCCCAAGAGACCCAGTACTTC. Protein: CASTRFRGGAQETQYF.